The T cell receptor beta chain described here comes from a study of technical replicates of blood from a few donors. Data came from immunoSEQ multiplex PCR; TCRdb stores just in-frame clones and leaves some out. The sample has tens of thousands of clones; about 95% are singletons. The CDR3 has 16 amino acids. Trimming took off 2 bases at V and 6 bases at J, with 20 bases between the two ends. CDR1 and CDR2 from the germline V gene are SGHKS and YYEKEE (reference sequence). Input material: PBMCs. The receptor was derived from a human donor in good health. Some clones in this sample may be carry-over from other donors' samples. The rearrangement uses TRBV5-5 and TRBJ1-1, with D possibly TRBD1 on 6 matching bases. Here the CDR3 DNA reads TGTGCCAGCAGCTTAAGGGGGGGCGCAGAGGTGCCTGAAGCTTTCTTT. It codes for CASSLRGGAEVPEAFF.